One T cell receptor beta chain is described in this entry. Antigen unknown. Trimming cost V 0 bases and J 2 bases; bases outside gene matches: 4. Germline lookup yields CDR1 SGHRS and CDR2 YFSETQ. The CDR3 sequence is 15 residues long. The data were obtained in a study of OX40 agonist ivuxolimab in advanced cancers. The wider study: Dose-escalation subjects each had hepatocellular carcinoma, melanoma, renal cell or head and neck cancer.

The data were produced by immunoSEQ multiplex PCR, yet TCRdb's version contains in-frame clones alone and is incomplete. Found here are more than 75,000 clones, approximately 86% of them singletons; the top ten hold approximately 0.99%. With autoimmune disease history or systemic immunosuppression, patients were excluded. General study results and limits: Both CD4+ and CD8+ T cell populations in blood had undergone clonal expansion by week 6 at 0.1 to 3.0 mg/kg.

The clonotype was recovered from an adult with an advanced solid tumor such as melanoma, head and neck, liver or kidney cancer. The genes are TRBV5-1 and TRBJ2-7; TRBD2 aligns across 8 bases. Sequences were derived from CD4+ or CD8+ T cells sorted from blood, sampled in a trial of the OX40 agonist ivuxolimab. The DNA for the CDR3 is TGCGCCAGCAGCTTGGCCGCGGGGGGAACCTACGAGCAGTACTTC. It yields the protein CASSLAAGGTYEQYF. Combining the CDR3 with reference TRBV5-1 and TRBJ2-7 gives the whole variable domain KAGVTQTPRYLIKTRGQQVTLSCSPISGHRSVSWYQQTPGQGLQFLFEYFSETQRNKGNFPGRFSGRQFSNSRSEMNVSTLELGDSALYLCASSLAAGGTYEQYFGPGTRLTVT.